These 30 T cell receptor beta chains were all obtained from the same sample, sequenced in a study of lymphopenia after photon versus proton radiotherapy. The method was immunoSEQ multiplex PCR; TCRdb's version includes in-frame clones alone and lacks a portion of them. The data show about 50,000 clones, more than 70% seen once. The source material was peripheral blood, sampled from a patient treated with photon-based radiotherapy. Receptor source: a man aged 50-60 years with gastric cancer.

The chain couples TRBV7-9 to TRBJ2-3; D may be TRBD1 (6 bases). The CDR3 contains 15 residues. With 5 bases removed from V and 0 bases from J, the gap between germline ends came to 12 bases. CDR1 and CDR2 (germline): SEHNR, FQNEAQ (reference sequence). CDR3 protein: CASSPGQSSTDTQYF. The CDR3 DNA is TGTGCCAGCAGCCCAGGACAGTCTAGCACAGATACGCAGTATTTT.

The rearrangement joins TRBV30 to TRBJ2-5; 11 bases match TRBD1. Germline-derived CDR1 and CDR2 are GTSNPN and SVGIG (reference sequence). This CDR3 is built from 15 residues. V shed 6 bases and J 4 bases; nucleotides not matched to a gene: 10. This CDR3 is CACYGQGAFSETQYF. CDR3 nucleotides: TGTGCCTGTTACGGACAGGGGGCATTCTCAGAGACCCAGTACTTC.

The CDR3 DNA follows: TGTGCCACCAGCAGGGGACTAGCGGGAGTTGTAGGGGCAGATACGCAGTATTTT. Amino acids: CATSRGLAGVVGADTQYF. This chain links TRBV15 with TRBJ2-3; 14 nucleotides agree with TRBD2. The CDR3 totals 18 residues. Germline V gene lookup returns CDR1 LNHNV and CDR2 YYDKDF (reference sequence). The V and J ends lost 3 bases and 4 bases, in that order; junction bases with no gene match: 9.

This chain links TRBV5-1 with TRBJ2-3, with 16 nucleotides matching TRBD2. Germline CDR1 reads SGHRS; CDR2 reads YFSETQ. CDR3 length: 16 residues. With V trimmed by 3 bases and J by 4 bases, 2 bases remained unmatched. CDR3 region: CASSSGLAGGADTQYF. In nucleotides, the CDR3 is TGCGCCAGCAGCTCGGGACTAGCGGGAGGGGCAGATACGCAGTATTTT.

The chain recombines TRBV28 with TRBJ1-1; maybe TRBD1 (5 bases). V dropped 5 bases and J dropped 6 bases, with 13 bases sitting between them. The CDR3 covers 13 residues. Per the germline V gene, CDR1 is MDHEN and CDR2 is SYDVKM. The CDR3 loop is CASSPYPGPEAFF. DNA of the CDR3: TGTGCCAGCAGTCCTTACCCGGGACCTGAAGCTTTCTTT.

CDR3: CASSLRTYNSPLHF. The CDR3 nucleotides are TGTGCCAGCAGCTTAAGAACCTATAATTCACCCCTCCACTTT. The chain recombines TRBV7-7 with TRBJ1-6; D remains unclear. The CDR3 is 14 residues long. The germline V gene encodes CDR1 SSHAT and CDR2 FNYEAQ (reference sequence). With 2 bases removed from V and 2 bases from J, the gap between germline ends came to 4 bases.

This clone was recorded a few times. This chain joins TRBV19 and TRBJ2-1; 9 nucleotides line up with TRBD2. CDR3 size: 20 residues. Germline CDR1 reads LNHDA; CDR2 reads SQIVND (reference sequence). Trimming took 3 bases from V and 3 from J; bases not matched to a gene: 18. The CDR3 nucleotides are TGTGCCAGTAGTATGGGTCGACTAGCGGCCCAGCCCGCTCTCTACAATGAGCAGTTCTTC. Protein product: CASSMGRLAAQPALYNEQFF.

This clone occurred once. The chain recombines TRBV7-7 with TRBJ2-1, with TRBD2 identical over 9 bases. Germline CDR1 reads SSHAT; CDR2 reads FNYEAQ (reference sequence). The length of the CDR3 is 18 residues. V gave up 4 bases and J gave up 2 bases; unmatched junction bases: 12. CDR3 DNA: TGTGCCAGCAGCTCCGCTAGCCCACTAGCGGGCACCTACAATGAGCAGTTCTTC. Translating it yields CASSSASPLAGTYNEQFF.

The CDR3 DNA follows: TGTGCCAGCAGGCTGGGGGGAGCAACCACCGGGGAGCTGTTTTTT. Protein product: CASRLGGATTGELFF. This sequence joins TRBV2 and TRBJ2-2, with TRBD2 as a possible D gene (6 bases). CDR3 length: 15 residues. Germline-derived CDR1 and CDR2 are SNHLY and FYNNEI. Trimming cost V 6 bases and J 4 bases, with 15 bases left between them.

This chain connects TRBV19 to TRBJ2-3, with D unclear. Germline lookup yields CDR1 LNHDA and CDR2 SQIVND (reference sequence). V was cut by 5 bases and J by 0 bases, with 12 bases left in between. CDR3 size: 15 residues. The CDR3 reads CASSDMSGSTDTQYF. The DNA for the CDR3 is TGTGCCAGTAGTGATATGTCTGGGAGCACAGATACGCAGTATTTT. Full variable domain (remainder filled in from reference TRBV19 and TRBJ2-3): DGGITQSPKYLFRKEGQNVTLSCEQNLNHDAMYWYRQDPGQGLRLIYYSQIVNDFQKGDIAEGYSVSREKKESFPLTVTSAQKNPTAFYLCASSDMSGSTDTQYFGPGTRLTVL.

V is TRBV30 and J is TRBJ1-6; D remains unclear. The V gene's germline CDR1 is GTSNPN and CDR2 SVGIG (reference sequence). V gave up 2 bases and J gave up 6 bases, with 8 bases separating them. The CDR3 extends over 13 amino acids. CDR3 residues: CAWSRQSNSPLHF. The CDR3 DNA follows: TGTGCCTGGAGTAGGCAGAGTAATTCACCCCTCCACTTT.

The gene calls are TRBV7-2 and TRBJ2-1; D might be TRBD1 (6 bases). This CDR3 contains 11 residues. CDR1 and CDR2 from the germline V gene are SGHTA and FQGNSA. The V end lost 10 bases, the J end lost 4 bases, and 8 bases lay between the germline ends. CDR3 loop: CATGQYNEQFF. Here the CDR3 DNA reads TGTGCCACCGGACAGTACAATGAGCAGTTCTTC.

V usage is TRBV7-9 and J usage is TRBJ1-1; D is perhaps TRBD1 (5 bases). Trimming left V 3 bases short and J 5 bases short, with 13 bases between. Germline values: CDR1 SEHNR, CDR2 FQNEAQ (reference sequence). The CDR3 runs to 14 residues. The CDR3 region has the DNA TGTGCCAGCAGCTTTCCTATGGGGGAGACTGAAGCTTTCTTT. Amino acid sequence: CASSFPMGETEAFF.

This clone has more than one count but fewer than ten. V usage is TRBV5-4 and J usage is TRBJ1-2; D not resolved. Germline CDR1 is SGHNT and CDR2 is YYREEE (reference sequence). The CDR3 runs 12 residues. V shed 4 bases and J shed 11 bases, with 15 bases lying between them. The CDR3 sequence: CASSAYVGGYTF. The CDR3 DNA reads as TGTGCCAGCAGCGCATACGTAGGAGGTTACACCTTC.

The V call is TRBV2, the J call TRBJ1-1; 7 bases align to TRBD1. Per germline, CDR1 SNHLY and CDR2 FYNNEI. The CDR3 contains 15 residues. The V gene end was trimmed by 3 bases and the J gene end by 4 bases; junction bases not matched to a gene: 8. The DNA of the CDR3 is TGTGCCAGCAGTGAGTCTGGAGGGGGCCTCACTGAAGCTTTCTTT. Encoded protein: CASSESGGGLTEAFF.

V is TRBV29-1 and J is TRBJ1-2, with D perhaps matching TRBD1 (6 bases). The CDR3 is 14 residues long. V shed 5 bases and J shed 4 bases, with 17 bases lying between them. Germline CDR1 reads SQVTM; CDR2 reads ANQGSEA. The CDR3 DNA reads TGCAGCGTTATACAGGGAAACAATGCCTATGGCTACACCTTC. Residues: CSVIQGNNAYGYTF.

For the CDR3, the DNA is TGTGCCAGCAGCCAAGATAACCACGAGCAGTACTTC. This encodes CASSQDNHEQYF. The rearrangement links TRBV7-2 to TRBJ2-7; D ambiguous. The germline V and J ends were trimmed by 5 bases and 5 bases, with 10 bases remaining between them. Germline-derived CDR1 and CDR2 are SGHTA and FQGNSA. There are 12 residues in the CDR3.

This chain links TRBV7-2 with TRBJ1-2; no clear D. This CDR3 has 15 residues. V shed 1 base and J shed 1 base, with 10 bases lying between them. Per the germline V gene, CDR1 is SGHTA and CDR2 is FQGNSA. CDR3 nucleotide sequence: TGTGCCAGCAGCTTAGATACCCCGTTTAACTATGGCTACACCTTC. Its translation: CASSLDTPFNYGYTF.

The gene calls are TRBV6-5 and TRBJ2-4; 9 nucleotides match TRBD1. The length of the CDR3 is 12 residues. V shed 5 bases and J 13 bases; nucleotides not matched to a gene: 6. Germline V gives CDR1 MNHEY, CDR2 SVGAGI. CDR3 sequence (DNA): TGTGCCAGCAGTCGCCGGGACAGGGTGCAGTACTTC. It specifies CASSRRDRVQYF.

The chain is built from TRBV5-1 and TRBJ2-5; 8 bases are shared with TRBD1. There are 15 residues in the CDR3. Trimming cost V 3 bases and J 2 bases; bases outside gene matches: 6. Germline loops: CDR1 SGHRS, CDR2 YFSETQ. DNA of the CDR3: TGCGCCAGCAGCTCAGGGGGGACAGGTCAAGAGACCCAGTACTTC. Translated, it gives CASSSGGTGQETQYF. Variable domain in full (rest from reference TRBV5-1 and TRBJ2-5): KAGVTQTPRYLIKTRGQQVTLSCSPISGHRSVSWYQQTPGQGLQFLFEYFSETQRNKGNFPGRFSGRQFSNSRSEMNVSTLELGDSALYLCASSSGGTGQETQYFGPGTRLLVL.

This clone was seen only once. This rearrangement joins TRBV15 to TRBJ2-2, with 8 bases that match TRBD2. Germline trimming cut 1 base from V and 6 bases from J; bases unmatched to any gene: 4. The CDR3 has 15 amino acids. CDR1 LNHNV and CDR2 YYDKDF come from the germline V gene (reference sequence). In DNA form, the CDR3 reads TGTGCCACCAGCAGAGCTGCAGCGGGAGCCGGGGAGCTGTTTTTT. This encodes CATSRAAAGAGELFF.

J is TRBJ1-5 and V is TRBV5-5; D call uncertain. CDR1 is SGHKS and CDR2 is YYEKEE in the germline V gene (reference sequence). The CDR3 is made up of 15 amino acids. Trimming stripped 1 base from V and 3 bases from J, with 11 bases between. CDR3 bases: TGTGCCAGCAGCTTGTTTTCCAGCCACAATCAGCCCCAGCATTTT. It translates to CASSLFSSHNQPQHF.

This clone occurred once. The chain carries TRBV7-9 and TRBJ1-4; TRBD1 matches 9 bases. J gave up 5 bases and V 5 bases, and 3 bases lay outside the gene matches. CDR1 SEHNR and CDR2 FQNEAQ come from the germline V gene (reference sequence). This CDR3 has 14 residues. CDR3 sequence (DNA): TGTGCCAGCAGCGAAGGACAGGGGAATGAAAAACTGTTTTTT. As protein: CASSEGQGNEKLFF.

The J gene is TRBJ1-2, the V gene TRBV11-1; no clear D gene. Looked up from germline, CDR1 is SGHAT and CDR2 is FQDESV (reference sequence). V lost 5 bases and J 2 bases, leaving 9 bases between the germline ends. The CDR3 sequence is 13 residues long. The CDR3, as DNA: TGTGCCAGCAGCCCGAGACTCAACTATGGCTACACCTTC. Protein: CASSPRLNYGYTF.

The chain recombines TRBV7-2 with TRBJ2-1, with TRBD1 matching over 9 bases. Looked up from germline, CDR1 is SGHTA and CDR2 is FQGNSA. The length of the CDR3 is 15 residues. V trimming: 7 bases; J trimming: 2 bases; junction bases outside the gene matches: 6. The CDR3 loop reads CASTLGQGTYNEQFF. The CDR3 DNA follows: TGTGCCAGCACCCTAGGACAGGGGACCTACAATGAGCAGTTCTTC. Looking up the rest from reference TRBV7-2 and TRBJ2-1 gives the full variable domain: GAGVSQSPSNKVTEKGKDVELRCDPISGHTALYWYRQSLGQGLEFLIYFQGNSAPDKSGLPSDRFSAERTGGSVSTLTIQRTQQEDSAVYLCASTLGQGTYNEQFFGPGTRLTVL.

The V and J genes are TRBV4-2 and TRBJ2-7; 9 bases are a match to TRBD2. CDR1 is LGHNA and CDR2 is YNFKEQ in the germline V gene. This CDR3 has 17 residues. V lost 2 bases and J lost 2; bases outside the gene matches: 10. CDR3 bases: TGTGCCAGCAGCCAATTACATTCCTTAGCGGGAGCCTACGAGCAGTACTTC. Amino acids: CASSQLHSLAGAYEQYF.

This sequence joins TRBV7-2 and TRBJ2-7, with 10 bases matching TRBD2. Per the germline V gene, CDR1 is SGHTA and CDR2 is FQGNSA. The ends lost 3 bases at V and 7 bases at J; junction bases unmatched: 9. This CDR3 is built from 15 residues. This CDR3 is CASSFSSAGGREQYF. CDR3 nucleotide sequence: TGTGCCAGCAGCTTTAGTTCAGCGGGAGGGAGGGAGCAGTACTTC. Together with reference TRBV7-2 and TRBJ2-7, the CDR3 gives the full variable domain: GAGVSQSPSNKVTEKGKDVELRCDPISGHTALYWYRQSLGQGLEFLIYFQGNSAPDKSGLPSDRFSAERTGGSVSTLTIQRTQQEDSAVYLCASSFSSAGGREQYFGPGTRLTVT.

V is TRBV19 and J is TRBJ1-1; possible D gene TRBD1, 5 bases. Germline assignment: CDR1 LNHDA and CDR2 SQIVND (reference sequence). The CDR3 runs to 12 residues. Trimming took off 7 bases at V and 4 bases at J, with 10 bases between the two ends. As DNA, the CDR3 is TGTGCCAGTAAGAGCGGGGGCACTGAAGCTTTCTTT. It encodes CASKSGGTEAFF.

The chain recombines TRBV5-1 with TRBJ2-7; D is uncertain. CDR1 is SGHRS, CDR2 YFSETQ, per germline. This CDR3 region has 15 residues. The ends were cut back, 0 bases at V and 0 bases at J, with 10 bases in the middle. The CDR3 nucleotides read TGCGCCAGCAGCTTGGTCCCGGGCAGCTCCTACGAGCAGTACTTC. This encodes CASSLVPGSSYEQYF.

This clone was seen more than once but under ten times. CDR3 DNA: TGCGCCAGCAGCCAGCCAGCGGGAGGAGTTTATCATGAGCAGTTCTTC. It yields the protein CASSQPAGGVYHEQFF. The chain carries TRBV4-1 and TRBJ2-1, with TRBD2 matching 9 bases. V lost 3 bases to trimming and J lost 8 bases; unmatched junction nucleotides: 11. Germline loops: CDR1 MGHRA, CDR2 YSYEKL. CDR3 size: 16 residues.